A single sample is the source of the 30 T cell receptor beta chains below, sequenced in a study of early T cells in non-severe SARS-CoV-2 infection. MiXCR, applied by TCRdb to the 5' RACE reads, yields one record per CDR3 protein. The sample consists of about 22,000 distinct CDR3 sequences, approximately 4.4% of them appearing once. Sequencing was carried out using whole blood. The receptors here all came from an adult who was a healthcare worker with PCR-confirmed SARS-CoV-2 infection or an uninfected control (not recorded which).

This clonotype was seen only a few times. The gene calls are TRBV5-5 and TRBJ2-7; TRBD2 aligns across 9 bases. Germline V CDR1 and CDR2: SGHKS, YYEKEE (reference sequence). This CDR3 comprises 16 residues. The V gene end was trimmed by 4 bases and the J gene end by 0 bases; junction bases not matched to a gene: 8. Here the CDR3 DNA reads TGTGCCAGCAGCACGATTAGCGGGGGAACCTCCTACGAGCAGTACTTC. Its protein product is CASSTISGGTSYEQYF. The entire variable domain, with the rest obtained from reference TRBV5-5 and TRBJ2-7, is as follows: DAGVTQSPTHLIKTRGQQVTLRCSPISGHKSVSWYQQVLGQGPQFIFQYYEKEERGRGNFPDRFSARQFPNYSSELNVNALLLGDSALYLCASSTISGGTSYEQYFGPGTRLTVT.

This clonotype showed up many times. The J gene is TRBJ2-2, the V gene TRBV7-2; maybe TRBD1 (5 bases). The V and J ends lost 4 bases and 1 base respectively, with 13 bases between them. The germline V gene encodes CDR1 SGHTA and CDR2 FQGNSA. The CDR3 is 16 residues long. The CDR3 loop is CASSSLGVQNTGELFF. The CDR3 coding sequence is TGTGCCAGCAGCTCCTTAGGGGTGCAGAACACCGGGGAGCTGTTTTTT.

This clonotype was seen more than once but under ten times. The V and J genes are TRBV2 and TRBJ1-3; D gene uncertain. The V and J ends lost 2 bases and 3 bases respectively, with 8 bases between them. Germline assignment: CDR1 SNHLY and CDR2 FYNNEI. This CDR3 contains 14 residues. CDR3 in amino acids: CASSERTDGNTIYF. The CDR3 nucleotides read TGTGCCAGCAGTGAAAGGACGGATGGAAACACCATATATTTT.

This clonotype has just a few counts. This chain uses TRBV6-2 or TRBV6-3 with TRBJ2-1; the D is unclear. CDR3 length equals 14 residues. V was pared by 1 base and J by 6 bases, with 10 bases between. Looked up from germline, CDR1 is MNHEY and CDR2 is SVGEGT. This CDR3 is CASSYLILTNEQFF. The CDR3 DNA reads as TGTGCCAGCAGTTACTTAATACTGACCAATGAGCAGTTCTTC.

This clonotype was observed at least ten times. The chain couples TRBV6-5 to TRBJ1-4; D perhaps matches TRBD1 (6 bases). CDR1 MNHEY and CDR2 SVGAGI come from the germline V gene. This CDR3 spans 15 amino acids. Trimming took 2 bases from V and 8 from J, leaving 15 bases between them. The CDR3 DNA follows: TGTGCCAGCAGTTACGGGGGCGCGAATGTAGAAAAACTGTTTTTT. Residues: CASSYGGANVEKLFF.

This clonotype has a count of ten or more. The rearrangement joins TRBV10-3 to TRBJ1-2, with a weak D call TRBD1 (6 bases). V was clipped by 5 bases and J by 8 bases, with 15 bases between them. Germline lookup yields CDR1 ENHRY and CDR2 SYGVKD. The CDR3 length is 13 residues. The CDR3 loop reads CAISKDSSWGYTF. The CDR3 region has the DNA TGTGCCATCAGTAAGGACAGTTCGTGGGGCTACACCTTC.

This clonotype has at least ten counts. CDR3 region: CASSKPGTGKYEQYF. CDR3 sequence (DNA): TGTGCCAGCAGCAAACCCGGGACAGGGAAGTACGAGCAGTACTTC. The chain carries TRBV28 and TRBJ2-7; TRBD1 matches 9 bases. CDR3 length: 15 amino acids. The V and J ends lost 6 bases and 4 bases, in that order; junction bases with no gene match: 10. The germline CDR1 and CDR2 sequences are MDHEN and SYDVKM.

This clonotype has just a few counts. The chain couples TRBV6-5 to TRBJ1-2; TRBD1 might be the D (6 bases). CDR1 and CDR2 (germline): MNHEY, SVGAGI. The V gene lost 6 bases and the J gene lost 8 bases, with 13 bases spanning the gap. The CDR3 extends over 12 amino acids. In DNA form, the CDR3 reads TGTGCCAGCAGACTGGACAGCGGCGGCTACACCTTC. This sequence encodes CASRLDSGGYTF.

The chain links TRBV30 to TRBJ1-2; 9 bases match TRBD1. Germline V gene sequence: CDR1 GTSNPN, CDR2 SVGIG (reference sequence). There are 13 residues in the CDR3. J lost 7 bases, V lost 4 bases, and 7 bases had no gene match. The CDR3 spells CAWKGTGSSGYTF. In nucleotides, the CDR3 is TGTGCCTGGAAGGGGACAGGGAGCTCTGGCTACACCTTC.

This clonotype was detected ten times or more. The chain has TRBV10-3 and TRBJ1-4; no clear D gene. Germline lookup yields CDR1 ENHRY and CDR2 SYGVKD. V gave up 7 bases and J gave up 4 bases, with 10 bases separating them. The CDR3 is made up of 13 amino acids. CDR3 amino acids: CAITETHNEKLFF. CDR3 bases: TGTGCCATCACCGAGACACATAATGAAAAACTGTTTTTT.

The chain joins TRBV27 to TRBJ2-3, with D uncertain. The CDR3 totals 17 residues. Germline V gene lookup returns CDR1 MNHEY and CDR2 SMNVEV (reference sequence). The germline V and J ends were trimmed by 3 bases and 0 bases, with 16 bases remaining between them. DNA of the CDR3: TGTGCCAGCAGTTTTCAGTTTCCTACCCCCAGCACAGATACGCAGTATTTT. It yields the protein CASSFQFPTPSTDTQYF.

This clonotype showed up many times. V is TRBV7-6 and J is TRBJ2-7; D ambiguous. The CDR3 contains 14 residues. The germline V and J ends were trimmed by 8 bases and 2 bases, with 16 bases remaining between them. Germline values: CDR1 SGHVS, CDR2 FNYEAQ. Here the CDR3 reads CASADSGSPYEQYF. CDR3 coding DNA: TGTGCCAGCGCCGATTCCGGGTCTCCCTACGAGCAGTACTTC.

This clonotype was seen many times. The gene calls are TRBV27 and TRBJ1-2; no reliable D call. Germline CDR1 reads MNHEY; CDR2 reads SMNVEV (reference sequence). The germline V and J ends were trimmed by 6 bases and 2 bases, with 16 bases remaining between them. The CDR3 consists of 15 residues. Written as DNA, the CDR3 is TGTGCCAGCAGCCCTCGTCAGCCGATAAACTATGGCTACACCTTC. It encodes CASSPRQPINYGYTF.

This clonotype was seen many times. V and J are TRBV6-2 or TRBV6-3 and TRBJ2-1; 11 positions match TRBD1. The germline V gene has CDR1 MNHEY and CDR2 SVGEGT. The CDR3 totals 16 residues. J was trimmed by 2 bases and V by 2 bases; bases with no gene match: 2. The CDR3 region has the DNA TGTGCCAGCAGTTACGGGGACAGGGGGGCCTACAATGAGCAGTTCTTC. It translates to CASSYGDRGAYNEQFF.

This clonotype has at least ten counts. This sequence joins TRBV11-2 and TRBJ2-2; 7 bases are shared with TRBD1. The germline V gene encodes CDR1 SGHAT and CDR2 FQNNGV. Losses at the gene ends were 1 base for V and 2 bases for J; bases not matched to a gene: 7. This CDR3 has 17 residues. The CDR3 loop is CASSLGRGTANTGELFF. The CDR3 region has the DNA TGTGCCAGCAGCTTAGGACGAGGGACAGCAAACACCGGGGAGCTGTTTTTT.

This rearrangement joins TRBV7-2 to TRBJ1-2; TRBD1 aligns across 7 bases. The V gene's germline CDR1 is SGHTA and CDR2 FQGNSA. This CDR3 has 14 residues. V shed 5 bases, J shed 4 bases, and the junction held 7 bases outside the gene matches. The CDR3 here is CASSTRQGGYGYTF. As DNA, the CDR3 is TGTGCCAGCAGCACCAGACAGGGAGGCTATGGCTACACCTTC. The whole variable domain, filled in from reference TRBV7-2 and TRBJ1-2, reads GAGVSQSPSNKVTEKGKDVELRCDPISGHTALYWYRQSLGQGLEFLIYFQGNSAPDKSGLPSDRFSAERTGGSVSTLTIQRTQQEDSAVYLCASSTRQGGYGYTFGSGTRLTVV.

The chain uses TRBV18 and TRBJ1-2; maybe TRBD1 (6 bases). V was trimmed by 3 bases and J by 2 bases, leaving 10 bases between them. The CDR3 sequence is 14 residues long. The V gene's germline CDR1 is KGHSH and CDR2 LQKENI. In nucleotides, the CDR3 is TGTGCCAGCTCACCGGACAGCACCAACTATGGCTACACCTTC. This codes for CASSPDSTNYGYTF. The entire variable domain, with the rest obtained from reference TRBV18 and TRBJ1-2, is as follows: NAGVMQNPRHLVRRRGQEARLRCSPMKGHSHVYWYRQLPEEGLKFMVYLQKENIIDESGMPKERFSAEFPKEGPSILRIQQVVRGDSAAYFCASSPDSTNYGYTFGSGTRLTVV.

The V and J genes are TRBV6-1 and TRBJ2-7; D may be TRBD1 (6 bases). Per germline, CDR1 MNHNS and CDR2 SASEGT. This CDR3 region has 13 residues. V was pared by 2 bases and J by 10 bases, with 15 bases between. The CDR3 reads CASSERGSGLQYF. DNA of the CDR3: TGTGCCAGCAGTGAAAGGGGGTCGGGGCTCCAGTACTTC.

This clonotype was recorded many times. This CDR3 is CASSLGLGGLGEETQYF. CDR3 nucleotides: TGTGCCAGCAGCTTAGGCCTGGGCGGACTAGGGGAAGAGACCCAGTACTTC. J is TRBJ2-5 and V is TRBV7-8; 7 nucleotides align to TRBD2. This CDR3 is built from 17 residues. The germline V gene encodes CDR1 SGHVS and CDR2 FQNEAQ. The V and J ends lost 1 base and 3 bases, in that order; junction bases with no gene match: 11.

This clonotype has just a few counts. The chain couples TRBV6-2 or TRBV6-3 to TRBJ1-2, with TRBD1 matching over 7 bases. The CDR3 sequence is 16 residues long. V shed 7 bases, J shed 0 bases, and the junction held 11 bases outside the gene matches. Germline-derived CDR1 and CDR2 are MNHEY and SVGEGT. The CDR3 is CASTIMRTGSNYGYTF. The CDR3 nucleotides read TGTGCCAGCACCATTATGAGGACAGGTTCTAACTATGGCTACACCTTC.

The genes are TRBV6-6 and TRBJ2-7; TRBD1 agrees at 8 bases. Germline CDR1 MNHNY, CDR2 SVGAGI (reference sequence). Trimming took 4 bases from V and 5 from J; bases not matched to a gene: 7. This CDR3 has 14 amino acids. CDR3 bases: TGTGCCAGCAGTTCCGACTGGACAGGGAACGAGCAGTACTTC. Its protein is CASSSDWTGNEQYF.

The genes are TRBV20-1 and TRBJ2-5; tentatively, D is TRBD1 or TRBD2 (5 bases each). Germline lookup yields CDR1 DFQATT and CDR2 SNEGSKA (reference sequence). V dropped 0 bases and J dropped 5 bases, with 19 bases sitting between them. This CDR3 spans 16 amino acids. CDR3 sequence reads: CSARDQGRWWQETQYF. In DNA, the CDR3 is TGCAGTGCTAGAGACCAGGGACGGTGGTGGCAGGAGACCCAGTACTTC.

This clonotype was picked up many times. The chain carries TRBV6-2 or TRBV6-3 and TRBJ1-1; the match to TRBD1 covers 8 bases. Per the germline V gene, CDR1 is MNHEY and CDR2 is SVGEGT. After removal of 5 bases from V and 1 base from J, the junction contained 6 bases not matched to a gene. This CDR3 has 15 amino acids. CDR3 protein: CASSTRGTGNTEAFF. The CDR3 nucleotides are TGTGCCAGCAGTACACGAGGGACAGGGAACACTGAAGCTTTCTTT.

This clonotype is deemed medium-sized. V is TRBV3-1 and J is TRBJ2-3; 7 positions agree with TRBD1. Trimming at V came to 8 bases and at J to 0 bases, leaving 2 bases not matched to a gene. CDR1 LGHDT and CDR2 YNNKEL come from the germline V gene (reference sequence). The CDR3 length is 13 residues. The CDR3 nucleotides are TGTGCCAGCGGGGACAGCAGCACAGATACGCAGTATTTT. Encoded protein: CASGDSSTDTQYF.

This clonotype was counted at least ten times. V gene TRBV7-2 combines with J gene TRBJ2-5, with D perhaps matching TRBD2 (6 bases). Trimming stripped 1 base from V and 1 base from J, with 10 bases between. This CDR3 is 15 amino acids long. Germline V lookup: CDR1 SGHTA, CDR2 FQGNSA. CDR3 nucleotide sequence: TGTGCCAGCAGCTTAGAAGCCGGGGGCCAAGAGACCCAGTACTTC. It codes for CASSLEAGGQETQYF.

This clonotype was detected ten times or more. The genes are TRBV14 and TRBJ2-1, with 12 nucleotides matching TRBD2. Germline V gives CDR1 SGHDN, CDR2 FVKESK. CDR3 length: 18 amino acids. Germline trimming cut 2 bases from V and 0 bases from J; bases unmatched to any gene: 5. CDR3 in DNA: TGTGCCAGCAGCCAATGGACTAGCGGGGTTCGCTCCTACAATGAGCAGTTCTTC. Translating it yields CASSQWTSGVRSYNEQFF.

This clonotype was seen at least ten times. V gene TRBV5-6 combines with J gene TRBJ1-2, with D maybe TRBD1 (5 bases). The CDR3 spans 14 residues. V lost 0 bases, J lost 2 bases, and 8 bases lay in between. Germline-derived CDR1 and CDR2 are SGHDT and YYEEEE. The CDR3 here is CASSLERGNYGYTF. CDR3 sequence (DNA): TGTGCCAGCAGCTTGGAGCGGGGGAACTATGGCTACACCTTC.

The rearrangement joins TRBV12-5 to TRBJ2-2, with D perhaps matching TRBD1 (6 bases). Germline V gives CDR1 LGHNT, CDR2 FRNRAP. CDR3 length: 15 residues. V lost 1 base and J 6 bases, leaving 12 bases between the germline ends. The CDR3 DNA reads as TGTGCTAGTGGTTTGGCTCTACAGGGTCCCGGGGAGCTGTTTTTT. Residues: CASGLALQGPGELFF. Filled out from reference TRBV12-5 and TRBJ2-2, the complete variable domain reads DARVTQTPRHKVTEMGQEVTMRCQPILGHNTVFWYRQTMMQGLELLAYFRNRAPLDDSGMPKDRFSAEMPDATLATLKIQPSEPRDSAVYFCASGLALQGPGELFFGEGSRLTVL.

This clonotype showed up many times. The V call is TRBV6-5, the J call TRBJ2-1, with TRBD2 as a possible D gene (7 bases). Trimming left V 5 bases short and J 6 bases short, with 20 bases between. In germline, CDR1 is MNHEY, CDR2 SVGAGI. This CDR3 is 16 amino acids long. The CDR3 DNA reads as TGTGCCAGCAGTCTTCTTGAAGGGGGGGGCCGCAATGAGCAGTTCTTC. This codes for CASSLLEGGGRNEQFF.

This clonotype occurred many times. The chain employs TRBV6-2 or TRBV6-3 and TRBJ1-5; D may be TRBD1 (6 bases). With 2 bases removed from V and 4 bases from J, the gap between germline ends came to 12 bases. This CDR3 spans 15 amino acids. Germline V gives CDR1 MNHEY, CDR2 SVGEGT. The CDR3 DNA reads as TGTGCCAGCAGTTACGACAGGATGATTAATCAGCCCCAGCATTTT. It yields the protein CASSYDRMINQPQHF.